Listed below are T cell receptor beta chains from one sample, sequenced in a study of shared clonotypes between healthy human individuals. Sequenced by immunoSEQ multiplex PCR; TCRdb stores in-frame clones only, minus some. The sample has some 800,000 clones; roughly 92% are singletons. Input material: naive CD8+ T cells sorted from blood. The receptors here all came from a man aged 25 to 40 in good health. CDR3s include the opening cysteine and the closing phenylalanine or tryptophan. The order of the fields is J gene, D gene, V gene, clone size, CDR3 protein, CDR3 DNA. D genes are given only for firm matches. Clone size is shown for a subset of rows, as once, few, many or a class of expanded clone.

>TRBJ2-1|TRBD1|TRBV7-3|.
CASSLEGATANEQFF
TGTGCCAGCAGCTTAGAGGGGGCCACGGCCAATGAGCAGTTCTTC
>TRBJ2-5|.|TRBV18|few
CASSPYQETQYF
TGTGCCAGCTCACCGTACCAAGAGACCCAGTACTTC
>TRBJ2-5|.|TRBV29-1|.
CSVDSGVETQYF
TGCAGCGTTGACTCAGGGGTAGAGACCCAGTACTTC
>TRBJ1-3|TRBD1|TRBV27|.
CASSSWKTGIGNTIYF
TGTGCCAGCAGTTCGTGGAAGACAGGGATTGGAAACACCATATATTTT
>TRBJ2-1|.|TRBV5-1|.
CASSFKAEAYNEQFF
TGCGCCAGCAGCTTTAAAGCGGAAGCCTACAATGAGCAGTTCTTC
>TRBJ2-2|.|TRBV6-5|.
CASSSFGDGGELFF
TGTGCCAGCAGTTCGTTTGGCGACGGCGGGGAGCTGTTTTTT
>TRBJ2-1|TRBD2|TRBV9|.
CASSRGRGKSGMGGYNEQFF
TGTGCCAGCAGCAGAGGACGGGGGAAGTCGGGAATGGGAGGGTACAATGAGCAGTTCTTC
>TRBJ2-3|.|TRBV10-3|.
CAISESESAPDTQYF
TGTGCCATCAGTGAGTCTGAGTCAGCTCCAGATACGCAGTATTTT
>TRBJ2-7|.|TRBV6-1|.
CASSEATQYPKSYEQYF
TGTGCCAGCAGTGAAGCTACCCAGTACCCCAAGTCCTACGAGCAGTACTTC
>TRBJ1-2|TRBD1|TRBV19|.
CASSISAGGDYGYTF
TGTGCCAGTAGTATCTCCGCAGGGGGGGATTATGGCTACACCTTC
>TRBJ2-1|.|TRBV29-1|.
CSVPLPNEQFF
TGCAGCGTTCCTCTTCCCAATGAGCAGTTCTTC
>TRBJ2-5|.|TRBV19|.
CASSPKGGQETQYF
TGTGCCAGTAGCCCTAAGGGGGGACAAGAGACCCAGTACTTC
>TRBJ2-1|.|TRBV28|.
CASSLDGRTDEQFF
TGTGCCAGCAGTTTAGACGGCAGGACAGATGAGCAGTTCTTC
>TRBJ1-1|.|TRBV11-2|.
CASSLLLAGTNTEAFF
TGTGCCAGCAGCTTACTCCTCGCAGGGACAAACACTGAAGCTTTCTTT
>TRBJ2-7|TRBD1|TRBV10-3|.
CAISGDRSYEQYF
TGTGCCATCAGTGGGGACAGGTCCTACGAGCAGTACTTC
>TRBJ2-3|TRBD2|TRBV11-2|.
CASSSDLAGGGDTQYF
TGTGCCAGCAGCTCGGACCTAGCGGGAGGGGGAGATACGCAGTATTTT
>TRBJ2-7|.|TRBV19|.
CASSIGGLSSYEQYF
TGTGCCAGTAGTATTGGGGGACTGAGCTCCTACGAGCAGTACTTC
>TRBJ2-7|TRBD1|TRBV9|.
CASSAAGGPSRGEQYF
TGTGCCAGCAGCGCCGCAGGGGGCCCCTCTAGGGGGGAGCAGTACTTC
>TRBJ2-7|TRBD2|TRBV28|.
CASSLKTSGSYEQYF
TGTGCCAGCAGTCTGAAGACTAGCGGATCCTACGAGCAGTACTTC
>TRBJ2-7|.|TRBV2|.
CATRHPSEQYF
TGTGCCACTAGACACCCCTCCGAGCAGTACTTC
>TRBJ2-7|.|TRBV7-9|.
CASSQVGSDSYEQYF
TGTGCCAGCAGCCAAGTCGGGAGCGACTCCTACGAGCAGTACTTC
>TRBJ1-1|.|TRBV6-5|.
CASSYSVGTNTEAFF
TGTGCCAGCAGTTACTCGGTAGGGACGAACACTGAAGCTTTCTTT
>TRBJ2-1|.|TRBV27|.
CASGDSPYNEQFF
TGTGCCAGCGGGGACTCCCCTTACAATGAGCAGTTCTTC